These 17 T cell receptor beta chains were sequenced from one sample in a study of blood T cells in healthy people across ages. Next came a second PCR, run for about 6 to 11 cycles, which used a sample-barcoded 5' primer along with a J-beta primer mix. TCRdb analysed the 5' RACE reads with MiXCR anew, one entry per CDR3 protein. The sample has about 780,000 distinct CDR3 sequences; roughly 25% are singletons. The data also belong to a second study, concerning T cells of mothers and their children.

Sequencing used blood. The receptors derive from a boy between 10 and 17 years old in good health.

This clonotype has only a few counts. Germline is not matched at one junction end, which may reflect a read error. The DNA of the CDR3 is TGTGTCAGCAGCTCCCTTCCCGGGAGTGAGCAGTTCTTC. Encoded protein: CVSSSLPGSEQFF. This chain links TRBV7-2 with TRBJ2-1; a weak D match, TRBD2 (6 bases). The germline gives CDR1 SGHTA, CDR2 FQGNSA. The CDR3 is 13 amino acids.

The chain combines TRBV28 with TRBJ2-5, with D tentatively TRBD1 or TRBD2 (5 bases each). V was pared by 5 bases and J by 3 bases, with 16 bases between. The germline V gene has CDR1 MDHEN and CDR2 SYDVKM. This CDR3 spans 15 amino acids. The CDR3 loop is CASSTPRGTEETQYF. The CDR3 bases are TGTGCCAGCAGTACCCCCAGAGGGACGGAAGAGACCCAGTACTTC.

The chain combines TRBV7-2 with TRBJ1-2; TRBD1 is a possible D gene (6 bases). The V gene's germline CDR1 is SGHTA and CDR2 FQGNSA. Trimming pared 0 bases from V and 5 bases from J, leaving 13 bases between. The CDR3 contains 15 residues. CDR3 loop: CASSLASGGAYGYTF. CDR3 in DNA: TGTGCCAGCAGCTTAGCTTCGGGGGGGGCATATGGCTACACCTTC.

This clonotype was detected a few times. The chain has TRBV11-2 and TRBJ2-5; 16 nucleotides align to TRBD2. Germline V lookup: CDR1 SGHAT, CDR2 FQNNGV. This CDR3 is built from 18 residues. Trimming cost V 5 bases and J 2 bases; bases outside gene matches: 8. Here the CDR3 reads CASSPGTSGGAWQETQYF. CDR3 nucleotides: TGTGCCAGCAGCCCCGGGACTAGCGGGGGGGCCTGGCAAGAGACCCAGTACTTC. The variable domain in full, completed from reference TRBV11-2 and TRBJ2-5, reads EAGVAQSPRYKIIEKRQSVAFWCNPISGHATLYWYQQILGQGPKLLIQFQNNGVVDDSQLPKDRFSAERLKGVDSTLKIQPAKLEDSAVYLCASSPGTSGGAWQETQYFGPGTRLLVL.

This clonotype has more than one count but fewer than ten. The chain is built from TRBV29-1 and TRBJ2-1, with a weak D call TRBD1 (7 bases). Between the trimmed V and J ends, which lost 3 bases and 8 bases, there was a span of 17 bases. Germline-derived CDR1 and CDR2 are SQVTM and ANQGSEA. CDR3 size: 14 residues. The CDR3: CSVEGRGGGYEQFF. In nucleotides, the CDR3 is TGCAGCGTTGAGGGGAGAGGAGGGGGCTATGAGCAGTTCTTC.

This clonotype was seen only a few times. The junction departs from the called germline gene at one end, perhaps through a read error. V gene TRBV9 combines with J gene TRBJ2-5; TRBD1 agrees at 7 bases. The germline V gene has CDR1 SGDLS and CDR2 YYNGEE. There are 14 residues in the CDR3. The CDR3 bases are TGTGCCAGCAGCTCCGGACAGGAAAACTACGAGCAGCACTTC. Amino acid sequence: CASSSGQENYEQHF.

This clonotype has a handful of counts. The CDR3 region has the DNA TGTGCCAGCCTGAATGGGGGAGATGGGGAGACCCAGTACTTC. This codes for CASLNGGDGETQYF. The V gene is TRBV28, the J gene TRBJ2-5, with D tentatively TRBD1 or TRBD2 (5 bases each). The V and J ends lost 8 bases and 5 bases respectively, with 18 bases between them. Germline CDR1 reads MDHEN; CDR2 reads SYDVKM. The CDR3 spans 14 residues.

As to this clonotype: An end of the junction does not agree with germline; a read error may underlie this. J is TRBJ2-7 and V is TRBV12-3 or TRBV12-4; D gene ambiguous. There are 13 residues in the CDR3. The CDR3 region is CASSLNRPYDQYF. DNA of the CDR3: TGTGCCAGCAGCCTTAACAGACCCTACGACCAGTACTTC.

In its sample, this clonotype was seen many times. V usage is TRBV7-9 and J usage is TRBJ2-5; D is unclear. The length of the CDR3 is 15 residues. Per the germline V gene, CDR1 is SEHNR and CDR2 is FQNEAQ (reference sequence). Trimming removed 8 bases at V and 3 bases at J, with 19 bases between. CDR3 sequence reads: CASGDTAGWEETQYF. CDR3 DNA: TGTGCCAGCGGGGATACGGCCGGGTGGGAAGAGACCCAGTACTTC.

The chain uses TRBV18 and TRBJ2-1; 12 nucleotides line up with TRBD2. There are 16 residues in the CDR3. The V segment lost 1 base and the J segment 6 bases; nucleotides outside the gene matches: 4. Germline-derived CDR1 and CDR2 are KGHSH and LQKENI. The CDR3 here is CASSPRPSGGANEQFF. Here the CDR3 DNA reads TGTGCCAGCTCACCACGGCCTAGCGGGGGGGCCAATGAGCAGTTCTTC.

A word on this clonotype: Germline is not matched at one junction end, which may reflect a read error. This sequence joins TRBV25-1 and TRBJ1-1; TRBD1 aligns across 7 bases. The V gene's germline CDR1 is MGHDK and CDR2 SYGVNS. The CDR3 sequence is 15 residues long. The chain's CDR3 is CASSEQGGGWTEPFF. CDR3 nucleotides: TGTGCCAGCAGTGAACAGGGGGGAGGGTGGACTGAACCTTTCTTT.

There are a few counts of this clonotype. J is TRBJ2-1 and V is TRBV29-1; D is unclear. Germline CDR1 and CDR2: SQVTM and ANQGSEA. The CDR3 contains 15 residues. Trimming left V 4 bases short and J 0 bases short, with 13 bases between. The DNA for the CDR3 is TGCAGCGTTGTCTCGGGTCTTAGCTCCTACAATGAGCAGTTCTTC. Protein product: CSVVSGLSSYNEQFF.

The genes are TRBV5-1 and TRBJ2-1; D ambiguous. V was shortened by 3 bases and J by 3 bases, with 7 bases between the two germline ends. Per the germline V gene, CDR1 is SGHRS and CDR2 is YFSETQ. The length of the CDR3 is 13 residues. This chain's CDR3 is CASSSEGYNEQFF. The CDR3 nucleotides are TGCGCCAGCAGCTCGGAAGGCTACAATGAGCAGTTCTTC.

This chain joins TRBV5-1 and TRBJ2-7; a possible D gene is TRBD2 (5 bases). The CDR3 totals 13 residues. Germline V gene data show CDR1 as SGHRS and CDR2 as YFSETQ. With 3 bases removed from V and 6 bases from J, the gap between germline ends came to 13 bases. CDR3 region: CASSSHGEVEQYF. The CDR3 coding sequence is TGCGCCAGCAGCTCCCACGGGGAAGTCGAGCAGTACTTC.

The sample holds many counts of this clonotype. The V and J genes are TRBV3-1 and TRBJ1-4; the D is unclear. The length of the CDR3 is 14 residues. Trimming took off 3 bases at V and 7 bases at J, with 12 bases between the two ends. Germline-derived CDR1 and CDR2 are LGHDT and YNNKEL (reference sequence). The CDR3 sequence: CASSHRPEGEKLFF. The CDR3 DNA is TGTGCCAGCAGCCACCGCCCGGAGGGTGAAAAACTGTTTTTT.

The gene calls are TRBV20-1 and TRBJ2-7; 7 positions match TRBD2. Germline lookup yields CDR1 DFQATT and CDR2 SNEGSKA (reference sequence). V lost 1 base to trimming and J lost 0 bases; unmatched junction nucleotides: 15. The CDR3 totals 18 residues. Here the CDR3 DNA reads TGCAGTGCTAGAGGGGGGGGACGACGTAGACTAAGCTCCTACGAGCAGTACTTC. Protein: CSARGGGRRRLSSYEQYF.

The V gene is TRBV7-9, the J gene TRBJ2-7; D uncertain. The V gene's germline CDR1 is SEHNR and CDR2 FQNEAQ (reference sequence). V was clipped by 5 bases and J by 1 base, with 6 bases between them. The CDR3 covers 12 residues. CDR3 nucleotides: TGTGCCAGCAGCACCCTTTCCTACGAGCAGTACTTC. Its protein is CASSTLSYEQYF.